The clone carrying this T cell receptor (beta chain) has just a few counts. This CDR3 is 16 amino acids long. The V and J ends lost 6 bases and 5 bases respectively, with 19 bases between them. Germline values: CDR1 LNHDA, CDR2 SQIVND (reference sequence). This entry belongs to a study of patients and donors after allogeneic stem cell transplantation. TCRdb called the RT-PCR reads again in MiXCR, with one record for every CDR3 protein. The table shows fewer than 95,000 distinct CDR3 sequences, with around 5% occurring only once. The sequence came from a human donor who was either an allogeneic HSCT recipient or a stem cell or donor lymphocyte infusion donor (not recorded which). It is not recorded whose cells these are; they may come from a transplant donor. The sequenced material came from blood, either unsorted or a sorted T cell fraction (not recorded which). The chain employs TRBV19 and TRBJ2-2; D may be TRBD1 or TRBD2 (6 bases each). CDR3 nucleotide sequence: TGTGCCAGTAGGCTAACTCGAGGGGGGCCTACCGGGGAGCTGTTTTTT. This sequence encodes CASRLTRGGPTGELFF.